The 13 T cell receptor beta chains listed next were all sequenced from one sample in a study. Treg sorting used a CD4+CD25+CD127-/low gate. In TCRdb, the 5' RACE reads were re-called with MiXCR into one record per CDR3 protein. The data hold about 40,000 distinct CDR3 sequences, with 22% observed a single time. Sequencing was performed on Tregs sorted from a lymph node. The receptors come from a female donor with breast cancer.

This clonotype was detected a few times. V gene TRBV12-3 or TRBV12-4 combines with J gene TRBJ2-1, with TRBD1 matching over 9 bases. V shed 7 bases and J 1 base; nucleotides not matched to a gene: 5. There are 15 residues in the CDR3. As DNA, the CDR3 is TGTGCCAGCACCCTGGGACAGGGATCCTACAATGAGCAGTTCTTC. This codes for CASTLGQGSYNEQFF.

This clonotype has ten or more counts. The chain links TRBV25-1 to TRBJ1-2; D is unresolved. This CDR3 contains 14 residues. CDR1 is MGHDK, CDR2 SYGVNS, per germline. V lost 0 bases and J 7 bases, leaving 12 bases between the germline ends. CDR3 in DNA: TGTGCCAGCAGTGAATATTCCGGAGAGCCTGGCTACACCTTC. This codes for CASSEYSGEPGYTF.

In DNA form, the CDR3 reads TGTGCCAGCAGCCCAGCGGGGGCTTCGAATGAGCAGTTCTTC. Translating gives CASSPAGASNEQFF. The chain links TRBV7-3 to TRBJ2-1; 8 bases fit TRBD2. V shed 5 bases and J 7 bases; nucleotides not matched to a gene: 7. The CDR3 loop spans 14 amino acids. Looked up from germline, CDR1 is SGHTA and CDR2 is FQGTGA.

This sequence joins TRBV7-2 and TRBJ2-7, with 7 bases matching TRBD2. The CDR3 has 16 amino acids. The J segment lost 0 bases and the V segment lost 4 bases, leaving 9 bases of the junction unmatched. Germline lookup yields CDR1 SGHTA and CDR2 FQGNSA. The CDR3 DNA reads TGTGCCAGCAGCTCCCGATCGGGCGGGAGCTCCTACGAGCAGTACTTC. Protein: CASSSRSGGSSYEQYF.

At least ten counts were recorded for this clonotype. This chain links TRBV4-1 with TRBJ1-1; D ambiguous. The CDR3 contains 14 residues. Germline values: CDR1 MGHRA, CDR2 YSYEKL. The V gene lost 0 bases and the J gene lost 4 bases, with 9 bases spanning the gap. The CDR3 here is CASSQDKNPTEAFF. The CDR3 DNA reads as TGCGCCAGCAGCCAAGACAAGAACCCCACTGAAGCTTTCTTT.

This clonotype ranks as medium-sized. The V gene is TRBV6-1, the J gene TRBJ1-2; D is possibly TRBD1 (5 bases). CDR1 and CDR2 (germline): MNHNS, SASEGT. This CDR3 region has 15 residues. The V end was cut by 0 bases, the J end by 3 bases, with 11 bases between. The CDR3 nucleotides read TGTGCCAGCAGTGAAGCGCAGGGTTGGGACTATGGCTACACCTTC. Its protein product is CASSEAQGWDYGYTF.

The table lists this clonotype with a few counts. The V and J genes are TRBV7-9 and TRBJ2-7; a weak D match, TRBD2 (7 bases). The CDR3 is 14 residues long. Trimming pared 8 bases from V and 4 bases from J, leaving 18 bases between. Germline CDR1 is SEHNR and CDR2 is FQNEAQ (reference sequence). The CDR3 is CASGGGGRGYEQYF. The CDR3 DNA reads as TGTGCCAGCGGCGGGGGCGGGAGAGGATACGAGCAGTACTTC.

V gene TRBV3-1 combines with J gene TRBJ2-7; TRBD2 matches 8 bases. The CDR3 loop spans 16 amino acids. The V gene end was trimmed by 4 bases and the J gene end by 0 bases; junction bases not matched to a gene: 8. Germline values: CDR1 LGHDT, CDR2 YNNKEL (reference sequence). The CDR3 reads CASSLLLAASSYEQYF. CDR3 DNA: TGTGCCAGCAGCCTCCTACTAGCGGCTAGCTCCTACGAGCAGTACTTC.

This clonotype was seen more than once but under ten times. This chain connects TRBV29-1 to TRBJ2-2, with D tentatively TRBD1 (6 bases). This CDR3 has 14 amino acids. V was trimmed by 4 bases and J by 0 bases, leaving 9 bases between them. Germline loops: CDR1 SQVTM, CDR2 ANQGSEA. Written as DNA, the CDR3 is TGCAGCGTTGGGACAGAGACGAACACCGGGGAGCTGTTTTTT. It specifies CSVGTETNTGELFF.

Details on this clonotype: This may be a read error: a much more frequent sequence differs by one nucleotide. The chain joins TRBV4-1 to TRBJ2-7; TRBD1 matches 7 bases. Per germline, CDR1 MGHRA and CDR2 YSYEKL. The CDR3 covers 17 residues. The CDR3 bases are TGCGCCAGCGGCCAAGACCCTAGGGGGCCATTCTCCTACGAGCAGTACTTC. Translated, it gives CASGQDPRGPFSYEQYF.

The V call is TRBV24-1, the J call TRBJ1-1; no reliable D call. Germline V gene data show CDR1 as KGHDR and CDR2 as SFDVKD. The CDR3 is 13 amino acids. Trimming left V 3 bases short and J 0 bases short, with 4 bases between. The chain's CDR3 is CATSDRVNTEAFF. The CDR3 DNA is TGTGCCACCAGTGATCGCGTGAACACTGAAGCTTTCTTT.

A note on this clonotype: A much larger clone differs from this one at a single base, so this may be a read error. The rearrangement uses TRBV4-3 and TRBJ2-1; 10 bases map to TRBD1. The CDR3 loop spans 16 amino acids. Germline CDR1 and CDR2: LGHNA and YSLEER. V lost 4 bases to trimming and J lost 6 bases; unmatched junction nucleotides: 9. In nucleotides, the CDR3 is TGCGCCAGCAGCCCGGCCGGGACAGGGGTGTGCAATGAGCAGTTCTTC. Amino acids: CASSPAGTGVCNEQFF.

On this clonotype itself: With a much larger clone just one base away, this may be a read error. This chain joins TRBV6-6 and TRBJ2-7; 10 nucleotides agree with TRBD2. There are 16 residues in the CDR3. The V gene end was trimmed by 8 bases and the J gene end by 0 bases; junction bases not matched to a gene: 10. Looked up from germline, CDR1 is MNHNY and CDR2 is SVGAGI (reference sequence). The CDR3 protein is CASASPTSGTSYEQYF. The CDR3 DNA is TGTGCCAGCGCTTCTCCCACTAGCGGGACCTCCTACGAGCAGTACTTC.